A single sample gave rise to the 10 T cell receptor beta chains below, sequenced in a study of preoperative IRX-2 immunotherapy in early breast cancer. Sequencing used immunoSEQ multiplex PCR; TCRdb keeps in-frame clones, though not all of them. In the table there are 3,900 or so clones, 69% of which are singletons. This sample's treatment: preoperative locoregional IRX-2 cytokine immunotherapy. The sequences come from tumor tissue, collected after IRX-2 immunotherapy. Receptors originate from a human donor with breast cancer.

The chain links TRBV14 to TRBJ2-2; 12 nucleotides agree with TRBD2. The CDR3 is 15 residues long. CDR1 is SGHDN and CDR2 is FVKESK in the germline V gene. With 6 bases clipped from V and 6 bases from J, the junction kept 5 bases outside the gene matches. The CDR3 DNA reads TGTGCCAGCAGTCGACTAGCGGGAGTGGCCGGGGAGCTGTTTTTT. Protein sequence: CASSRLAGVAGELFF.

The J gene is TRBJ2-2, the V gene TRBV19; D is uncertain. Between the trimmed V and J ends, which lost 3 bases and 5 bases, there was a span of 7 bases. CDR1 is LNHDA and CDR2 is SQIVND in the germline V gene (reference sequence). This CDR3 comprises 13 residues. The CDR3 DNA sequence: TGTGCCAGTAGTATGGGCAGAACCGGGGAGCTGTTTTTT. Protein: CASSMGRTGELFF.

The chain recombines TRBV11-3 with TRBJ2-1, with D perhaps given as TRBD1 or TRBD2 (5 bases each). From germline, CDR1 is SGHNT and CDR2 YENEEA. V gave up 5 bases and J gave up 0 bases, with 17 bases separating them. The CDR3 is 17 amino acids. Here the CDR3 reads CASSHQQPGSSYNEQFF. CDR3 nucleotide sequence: TGTGCCAGCAGCCACCAACAACCAGGGAGCTCCTACAATGAGCAGTTCTTC.

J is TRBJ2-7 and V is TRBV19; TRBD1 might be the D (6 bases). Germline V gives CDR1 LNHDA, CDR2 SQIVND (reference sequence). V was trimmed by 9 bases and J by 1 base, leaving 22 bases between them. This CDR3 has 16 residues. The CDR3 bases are TGTGCCAGCCAGCCAGGGCAGGGGAAGGTTTCCTACGAGCAGTACTTC. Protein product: CASQPGQGKVSYEQYF.

The CDR3 region has the DNA TGTGCCAGCAGTCCTTCTGAGGGGGAGGTCACAGATACGCAGTATTTT. It specifies CASSPSEGEVTDTQYF. The chain recombines TRBV6-8 with TRBJ2-3; D may be TRBD1 or TRBD2 (6 bases each). From germline, CDR1 is MNHGY and CDR2 SAAAGT. Deletions cut 5 bases from V and 2 bases from J, with 17 bases between. The CDR3 spans 16 residues.

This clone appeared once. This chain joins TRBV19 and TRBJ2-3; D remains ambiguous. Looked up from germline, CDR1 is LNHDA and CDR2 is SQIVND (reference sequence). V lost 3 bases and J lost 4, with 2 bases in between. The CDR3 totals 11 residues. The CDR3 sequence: CASSMSDTQYF. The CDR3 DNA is TGTGCCAGTAGTATGTCAGATACGCAGTATTTT. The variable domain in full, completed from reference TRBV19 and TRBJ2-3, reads DGGITQSPKYLFRKEGQNVTLSCEQNLNHDAMYWYRQDPGQGLRLIYYSQIVNDFQKGDIAEGYSVSREKKESFPLTVTSAQKNPTAFYLCASSMSDTQYFGPGTRLTVL.

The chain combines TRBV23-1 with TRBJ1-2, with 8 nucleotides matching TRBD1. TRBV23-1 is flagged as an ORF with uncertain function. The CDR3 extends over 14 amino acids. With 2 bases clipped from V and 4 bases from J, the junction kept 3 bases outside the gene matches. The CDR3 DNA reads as TGCGCCAGCAGTCAAGGACAGGGAGCCTATGGCTACACCTTC. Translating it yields CASSQGQGAYGYTF.

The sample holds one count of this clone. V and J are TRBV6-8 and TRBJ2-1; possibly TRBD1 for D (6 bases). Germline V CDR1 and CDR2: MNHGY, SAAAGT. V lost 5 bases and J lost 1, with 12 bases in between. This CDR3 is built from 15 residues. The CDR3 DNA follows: TGTGCCAGCAGTCCCGCAACAGGGTCCTACAATGAGCAGTTCTTC. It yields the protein CASSPATGSYNEQFF.

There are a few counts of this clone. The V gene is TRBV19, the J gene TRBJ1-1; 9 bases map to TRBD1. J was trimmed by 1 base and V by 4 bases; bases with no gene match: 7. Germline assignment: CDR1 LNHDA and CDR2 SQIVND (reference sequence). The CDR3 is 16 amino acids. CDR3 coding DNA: TGTGCCAGTAGTACCCTGGGACAGGGTACGAACACTGAAGCTTTCTTT. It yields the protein CASSTLGQGTNTEAFF.

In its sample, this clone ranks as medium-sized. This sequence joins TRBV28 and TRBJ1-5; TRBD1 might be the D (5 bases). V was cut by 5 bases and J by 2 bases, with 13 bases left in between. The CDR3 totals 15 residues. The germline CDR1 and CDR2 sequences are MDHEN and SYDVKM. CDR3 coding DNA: TGTGCCAGCAGTCTGGGGGGGAATGGCAATCAGCCCCAGCATTTT. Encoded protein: CASSLGGNGNQPQHF.